The next 2 T cell receptor beta chains were all read from a single sample in a study of T-cell memory formation after mild COVID-19. TCRdb re-called the 5' RACE reads through MiXCR, storing one row per CDR3 protein. The sample yields roughly 160,000 distinct CDR3 sequences, around 10% seen once. Sequenced input: PBMCs or a T cell subset sorted from them (not recorded which). The receptors were gathered from a man in his late teens or twenties who had mild COVID-19 (a few samples of this study predate the infection). Cell type and time point are not known.

The chain has TRBV5-1 and TRBJ2-5, with D possibly being TRBD2 (7 bases). The ends were cut back, 6 bases at V and 1 base at J, with 16 bases in the middle. Germline V lookup: CDR1 SGHRS, CDR2 YFSETQ. The CDR3 consists of 15 residues. CDR3 protein: CASTSSGGPQETQYF. The CDR3 nucleotides are TGCGCCAGCACGAGTTCGGGGGGCCCCCAAGAGACCCAGTACTTC.

This clonotype was seen ten or more times. The rearrangement uses TRBV4-3 and TRBJ2-1, with 11 bases matching TRBD2. The CDR3 is 17 amino acids. After removal of 0 bases from V and 6 bases from J, the junction contained 7 bases not matched to a gene. Germline values: CDR1 LGHNA, CDR2 YSLEER. The CDR3 reads CASSQDWASGGSNEQFF. The CDR3 nucleotides read TGCGCCAGCAGCCAAGATTGGGCTAGCGGGGGGTCCAATGAGCAGTTCTTC.